The sequence of this T cell receptor beta chain was determined in a study of response to subunit inactivated influenza vaccine. TCRdb re-derived calls from the RT-PCR reads in MiXCR, one entry per CDR3 protein. The sample has about half a million distinct CDR3 sequences; 6.5% to 8% are singletons. This specimen consisted of PBMCs from blood, obtained 23 to 25 months after vaccination. The receptor was isolated from a man aged 50 to 69 who received an inactivated influenza vaccine.

The CDR3: CASSASGRAQARDTQYF. CDR3 DNA: TGTGCCAGCAGTGCAAGTGGGAGGGCCCAAGCGAGAGATACGCAGTATTTT. The chain employs TRBV6-1 and TRBJ2-3, with 7 bases identical to TRBD2. With 4 bases clipped from V and 5 bases from J, the junction kept 15 bases outside the gene matches. Germline assignment: CDR1 MNHNS and CDR2 SASEGT. This CDR3 is 17 amino acids long.